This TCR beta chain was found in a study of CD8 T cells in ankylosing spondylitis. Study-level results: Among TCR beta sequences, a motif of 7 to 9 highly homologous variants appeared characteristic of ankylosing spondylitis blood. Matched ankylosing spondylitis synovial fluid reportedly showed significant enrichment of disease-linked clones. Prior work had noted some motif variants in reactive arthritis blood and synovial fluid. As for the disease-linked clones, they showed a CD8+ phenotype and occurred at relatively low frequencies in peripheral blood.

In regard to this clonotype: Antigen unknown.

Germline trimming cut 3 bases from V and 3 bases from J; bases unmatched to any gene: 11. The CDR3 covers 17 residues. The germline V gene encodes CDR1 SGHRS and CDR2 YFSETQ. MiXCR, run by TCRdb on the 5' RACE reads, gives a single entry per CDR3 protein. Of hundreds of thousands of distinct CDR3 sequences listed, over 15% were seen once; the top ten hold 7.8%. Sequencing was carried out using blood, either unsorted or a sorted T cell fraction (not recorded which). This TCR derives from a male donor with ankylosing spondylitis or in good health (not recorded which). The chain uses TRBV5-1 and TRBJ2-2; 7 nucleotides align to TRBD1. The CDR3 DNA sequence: TGCGCCAGCAGCTCTCAAACCGGGACAGAAGACACCGGGGAGCTGTTTTTT. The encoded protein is CASSSQTGTEDTGELFF. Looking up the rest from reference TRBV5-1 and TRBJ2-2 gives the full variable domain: KAGVTQTPRYLIKTRGQQVTLSCSPISGHRSVSWYQQTPGQGLQFLFEYFSETQRNKGNFPGRFSGRQFSNSRSEMNVSTLELGDSALYLCASSSQTGTEDTGELFFGEGSRLTVL.